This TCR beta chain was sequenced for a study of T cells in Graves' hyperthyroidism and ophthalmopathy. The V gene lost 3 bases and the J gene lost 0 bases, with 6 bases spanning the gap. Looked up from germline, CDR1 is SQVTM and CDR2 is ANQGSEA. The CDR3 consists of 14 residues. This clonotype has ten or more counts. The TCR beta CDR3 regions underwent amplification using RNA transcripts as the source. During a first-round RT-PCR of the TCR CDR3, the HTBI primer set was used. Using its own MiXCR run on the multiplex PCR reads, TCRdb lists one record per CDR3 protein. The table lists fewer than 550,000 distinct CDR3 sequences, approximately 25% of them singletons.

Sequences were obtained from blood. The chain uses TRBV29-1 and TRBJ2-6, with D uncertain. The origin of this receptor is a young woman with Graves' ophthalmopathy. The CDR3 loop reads CSVEGHSGANVLTF. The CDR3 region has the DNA TGCAGCGTTGAGGGCCACTCTGGGGCCAACGTCCTGACTTTC. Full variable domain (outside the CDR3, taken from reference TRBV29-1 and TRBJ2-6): SAVISQKPSRDICQRGTSLTIQCQVDSQVTMMFWYRQQPGQSLTLIATANQGSEATYESGFVIDKFPISRPNLTFSTLTVSNMSPEDSSIYLCSVEGHSGANVLTFGAGSRLTVL.